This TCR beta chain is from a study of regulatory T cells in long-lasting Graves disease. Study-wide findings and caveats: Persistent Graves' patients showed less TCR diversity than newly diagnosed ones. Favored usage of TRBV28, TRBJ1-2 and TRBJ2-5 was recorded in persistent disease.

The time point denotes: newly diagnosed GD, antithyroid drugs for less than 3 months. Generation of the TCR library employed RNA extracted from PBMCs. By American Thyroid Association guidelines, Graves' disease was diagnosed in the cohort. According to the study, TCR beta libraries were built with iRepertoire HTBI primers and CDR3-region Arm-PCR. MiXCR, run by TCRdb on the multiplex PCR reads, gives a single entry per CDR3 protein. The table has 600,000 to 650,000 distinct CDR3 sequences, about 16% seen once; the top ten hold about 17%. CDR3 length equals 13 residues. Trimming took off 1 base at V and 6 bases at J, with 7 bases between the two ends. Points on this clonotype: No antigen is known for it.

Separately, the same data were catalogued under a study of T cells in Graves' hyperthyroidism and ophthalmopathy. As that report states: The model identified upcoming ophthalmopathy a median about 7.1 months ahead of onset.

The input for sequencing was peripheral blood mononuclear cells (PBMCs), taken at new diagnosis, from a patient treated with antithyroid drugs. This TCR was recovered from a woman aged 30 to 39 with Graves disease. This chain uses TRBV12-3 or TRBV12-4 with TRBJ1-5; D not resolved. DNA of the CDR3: TGTGCCAGCAGTTTAGTTATAGGTCAGCCCCAGCATTTT. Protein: CASSLVIGQPQHF.